The sequence of this T cell receptor (beta chain) was determined in a study of tumor-infiltrating lymphocytes in oesophageal squamous cell carcinoma. CDR3 length equals 14 residues. TCRdb re-called the PCR reads with MiXCR, one entry per CDR3 protein. The sample lists 15,000 to 20,000 distinct CDR3 sequences, 30% to 45% seen once, with 19% in the top ten. The chain joins TRBV12-3 or TRBV12-4 to TRBJ2-5; unclear D gene. The better agreement between TRBJ2-1 and the DNA end casts doubt on the J call. Sequenced material: esophageal tumor tissue. This clonotype originated in a male donor with esophageal squamous cell carcinoma. The CDR3 coding sequence is TGTGCCAGCAGTTTAGTGGGCAATAACAATGAGCAGTTCTTC. It specifies CASSLVGNNNEQFF.